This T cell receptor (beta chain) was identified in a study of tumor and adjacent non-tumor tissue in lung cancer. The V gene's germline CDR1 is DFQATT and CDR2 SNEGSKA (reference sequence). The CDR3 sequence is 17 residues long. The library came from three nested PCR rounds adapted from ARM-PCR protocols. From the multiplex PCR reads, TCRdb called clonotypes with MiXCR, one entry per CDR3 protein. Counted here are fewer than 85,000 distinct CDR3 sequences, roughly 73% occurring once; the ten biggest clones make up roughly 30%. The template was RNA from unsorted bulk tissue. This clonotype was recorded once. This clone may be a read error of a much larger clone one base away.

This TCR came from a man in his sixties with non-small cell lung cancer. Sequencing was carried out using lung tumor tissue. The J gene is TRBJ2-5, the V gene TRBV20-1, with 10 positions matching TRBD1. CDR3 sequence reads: CSARDLWGQGRRETLYF. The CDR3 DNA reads TGCAGTGCTAGAGATCTTTGGGGACAGGGGAGGCGGGAGACCCTGTACTTC.